The text below deals with one T cell receptor (beta chain). Its matching antigen is unknown. The record originates from a study of cytomegalovirus exposure and HLA in healthy donors. Whole-study results and caveats: There were reportedly fewer N-insertions in an Asian-associated ancestry cluster than the roughly 670-donor mean, in a later analysis. Immune exposure information available was restricted to CMV serostatus. A later analysis linked a missense variant in DCLRE1C to the trimming of TCR beta V and J genes. Among TCR beta chains, those listed as cytomegalovirus-associated numbered over 150.

13 Jbeta primers and 60 Vbeta primers were used for the PCR. Measured with immunoSEQ multiplex PCR; TCRdb has only the in-frame clones, and not every one. The sample has 170,000 or so clones; approximately 84% are singletons. Germline values: CDR1 MNHEY, CDR2 SMNVEV (reference sequence). This CDR3 comprises 15 residues. The ends were cut back, 5 bases at V and 0 bases at J, with 11 bases in the middle. This chain uses TRBV27 with TRBJ1-3; D is unresolved. Sequenced input: PBMCs. This TCR derives from a man younger than 30 in good health and CMV-seronegative. The CDR3 bases are TGTGCCAGCAGTATAAACGGGGTCTCTGGAAACACCATATATTTT. As protein: CASSINGVSGNTIYF.